This entry is about one T cell receptor (beta chain). The data are from a study of blood T cells in healthy people across ages. Alongside a J-beta primer mix, a sample-barcoded 5' primer served in a second PCR lasting about 7 to 12 cycles. Each CDR3 protein is one row after TCRdb ran MiXCR on the 5' RACE reads. The profile shows about 730,000 distinct CDR3 sequences, around 46% of them singletons. CDR1 and CDR2 from the germline V gene are SQVTM and ANQGSEA. The CDR3 is 15 residues long. V shed 4 bases and J shed 5 bases, with 17 bases lying between them. The chain couples TRBV29-1 to TRBJ2-2; D tentatively fits TRBD1 or TRBD2 (6 bases each). The receptor comes from a woman between 55 and 75 years old in good health. The specimen was blood. CDR3 sequence (DNA): TGCAGCGTTGTTCCGGGGGCTGGTAGGACCGGGGAGCTGTTTTTT. The encoded protein is CSVVPGAGRTGELFF.